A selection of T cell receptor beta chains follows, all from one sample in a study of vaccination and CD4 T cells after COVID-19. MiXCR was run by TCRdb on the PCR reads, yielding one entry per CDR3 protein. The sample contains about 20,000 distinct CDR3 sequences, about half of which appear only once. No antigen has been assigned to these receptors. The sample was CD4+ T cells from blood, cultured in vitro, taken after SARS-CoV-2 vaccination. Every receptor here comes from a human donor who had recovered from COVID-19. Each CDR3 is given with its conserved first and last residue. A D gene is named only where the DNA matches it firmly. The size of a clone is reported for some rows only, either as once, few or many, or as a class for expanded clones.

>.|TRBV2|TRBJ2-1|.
TGTGCCAGCAGGCCCAGGGTTTTCGAGCAGTTCTTC
CASRPRVFEQFF
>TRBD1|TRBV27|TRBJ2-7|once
TGTGCCAGCAGGGAGACAGGGGGGCGCTACGAGCAGTACTTC
CASRETGGRYEQYF
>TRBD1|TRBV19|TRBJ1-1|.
TGTGCCAGTAGAACACAGGGGAACACTGAAACTTTCTTT
CASRTQGNTETFF
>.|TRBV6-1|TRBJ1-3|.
TGTGCCAGCAGTGACAACAGGCCTGGAAACACCATATATTTT
CASSDNRPGNTIYF
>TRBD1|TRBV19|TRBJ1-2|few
TGTGCCAGTAGTTCGCCGACAGGGGGCTCCTATGGCTACACCTTC
CASSSPTGGSYGYTF
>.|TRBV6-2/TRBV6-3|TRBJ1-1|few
TGTGCCAGCAGTTACACGGCTGAATGGAACACTGAAGCTTTCTTT
CASSYTAEWNTEAFF
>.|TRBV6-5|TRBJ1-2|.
TGTGCCAGCAGTTCCCCAACCGGTATGAGCTACACCTTC
CASSSPTGMSYTF
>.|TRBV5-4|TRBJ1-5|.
TGTGCCAGCAGCAAGGGACCGCCAAATAGCAATCAGCCCCAGCATTTT
CASSKGPPNSNQPQHF
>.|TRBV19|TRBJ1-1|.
TGTGCCAGTAGTATAGATCGGGGAGCTACTGAAGCTTTCTTT
CASSIDRGATEAFF
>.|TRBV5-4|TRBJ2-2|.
TGTGCCAGCAGCTCCCCGTCGGGAGTATACGACACCGGGGAGCTGTTTTTT
CASSSPSGVYDTGELFF
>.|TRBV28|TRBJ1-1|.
TGTGCCAGCACCGCCCAAGGGGGTAGGTACACTGAAGCTTTCTTT
CASTAQGGRYTEAFF
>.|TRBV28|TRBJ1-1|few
TGTGCCAGCAGCCAAAATGGGGGGCCGAACACTGAAGCTTTCTTT
CASSQNGGPNTEAFF
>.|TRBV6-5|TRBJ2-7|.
TGTGCCAGCAGTTCCGGGCGCGTTACCTACGAGCAGTACTTC
CASSSGRVTYEQYF
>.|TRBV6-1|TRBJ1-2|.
TGTGCCAGCGGGGGACCTCCGGACACCTTC
CASGGPPDTF
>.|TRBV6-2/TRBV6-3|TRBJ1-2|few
TGTGCCAGCAGTCTGGGACCTGGCTACACCTTC
CASSLGPGYTF
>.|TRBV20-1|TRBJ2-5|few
TGCAGTGCTAGGGTCCGGGCCGGGGCCCAGTACTTC
CSARVRAGAQYF
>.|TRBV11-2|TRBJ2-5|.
TGTGCCAGCAGCCACCTCAGGGGTGGGGAGACCCAGTACTTC
CASSHLRGGETQYF
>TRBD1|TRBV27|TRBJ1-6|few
TGTGCCAGCAGTCCTTCACAGGGGAGGAATTCACCCCTCCACTTT
CASSPSQGRNSPLHF
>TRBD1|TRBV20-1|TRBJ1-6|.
TGCAGTGCTAGACAGGGGGCTCTACCCCTCCACTTT
CSARQGALPLHF
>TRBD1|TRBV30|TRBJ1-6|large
TGTGCCTGGCGCCAACAGGGGGCTGGTTCACCCCTCCACTTT
CAWRQQGAGSPLHF
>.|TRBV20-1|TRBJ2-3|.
TGCAGTGCCAGGGGTGGGGGGGGCGGGGTAGATACGCAGTATTTT
CSARGGGGGVDTQYF
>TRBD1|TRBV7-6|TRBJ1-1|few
TGTGCCAGCAGCTTAGCGAACGGAGGGGGCGAAGCTTTCTTT
CASSLANGGGEAFF
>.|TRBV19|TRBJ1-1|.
TGTGCCAGTAGTACGAACGGGGGGATTGCTGAAGCTTTCTTT
CASSTNGGIAEAFF
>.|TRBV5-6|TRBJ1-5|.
TGTGCCAGCAAGGGGCACAATCAGCCCCAGCATTTT
CASKGHNQPQHF
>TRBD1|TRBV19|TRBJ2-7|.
TGTGCCAGTAGTAGGGACAGGGGGGACGAGCAGTACTTC
CASSRDRGDEQYF
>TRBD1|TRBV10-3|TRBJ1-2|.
TGTGCCATCAGTGAGCCATACAGACAGGGGGCATCGAACTATGGCTACACCTTC
CAISEPYRQGASNYGYTF